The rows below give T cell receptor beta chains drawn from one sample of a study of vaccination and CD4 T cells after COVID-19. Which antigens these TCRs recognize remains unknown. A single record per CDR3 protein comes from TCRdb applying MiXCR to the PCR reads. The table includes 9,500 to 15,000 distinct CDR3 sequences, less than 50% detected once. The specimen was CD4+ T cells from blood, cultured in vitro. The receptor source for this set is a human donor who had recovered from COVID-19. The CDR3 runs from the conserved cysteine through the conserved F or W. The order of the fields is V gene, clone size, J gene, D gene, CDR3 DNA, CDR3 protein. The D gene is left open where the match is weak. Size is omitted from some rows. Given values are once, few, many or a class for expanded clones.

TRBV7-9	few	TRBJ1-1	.	TGTGCCAGCAGCTTGTTGATGGACACTGAAGCTTTCTTT	CASSLLMDTEAFF
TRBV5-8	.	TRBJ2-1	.	TGTGCCAGCAGCTCCCCAGACTACAATGAGCAGTTCTTC	CASSSPDYNEQFF
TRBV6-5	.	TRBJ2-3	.	TGTGCCAGCAGTTACGGGAGACGGAGGGTCGATACGCAGTATTTT	CASSYGRRRVDTQYF
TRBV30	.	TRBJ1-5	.	TGTGCCTGGAGTTTGGGCAGGGGCAATCAGCCCCAGCATTTT	CAWSLGRGNQPQHF
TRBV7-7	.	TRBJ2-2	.	TGTGCTAGCAGCCCGGACACAGACACCGGGGAGCTGTTTTTT	CASSPDTDTGELFF
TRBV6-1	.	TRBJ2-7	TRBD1	TGTGCCAGCAGTCGGCGGACAGGGGGCGGTTCGGGGGAGCAGTACTTC	CASSRRTGGGSGEQYF
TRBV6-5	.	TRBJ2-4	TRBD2	TGTGCCAGCAGTTACCCCGGCGGGAGGGAAGCCAAAAACATTCAGTACTTC	CASSYPGGREAKNIQYF
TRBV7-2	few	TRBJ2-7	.	TGTGCCAGCAGCTCGGGACCGCTCTACGAGCAGTACTTC	CASSSGPLYEQYF
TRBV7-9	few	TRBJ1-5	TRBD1	TGTGCCAGCAGCGTTGGACAGGCGGGCGGACAGCCCCAGCATTTT	CASSVGQAGGQPQHF
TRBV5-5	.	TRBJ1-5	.	TGTGCCAGCAGCGGGGCTGGCGGGATAGGCAATCAGCCCCAGCATTTT	CASSGAGGIGNQPQHF
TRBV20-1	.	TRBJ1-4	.	TGCAGTGCTAGAGATATAGCTTTTAGTGAAAAACTGTTTTTT	CSARDIAFSEKLFF
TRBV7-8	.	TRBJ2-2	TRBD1	TGTGCCAGCAGCTTAGCCATGACAGGGCGCACCGGGGAGCTGTTTTTT	CASSLAMTGRTGELFF
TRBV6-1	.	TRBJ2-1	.	TGTGCCAGCATCACGGGCGGGACGGCTGGATTAAATGAGCAGTTCTTC	CASITGGTAGLNEQFF
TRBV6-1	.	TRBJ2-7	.	TGTGCCAGCACCCCGTGGGGTTACGAGCAGTACTTC	CASTPWGYEQYF
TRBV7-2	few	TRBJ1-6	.	TGTGCCAGCAGCACAGAGAGCTCCTATAATTCACCCCTCCACTTT	CASSTESSYNSPLHF
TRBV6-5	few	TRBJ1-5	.	TGTGCCAGCAGTTACGCTCGGGGAGGGAATAGCAATCAGCCCCAGCATTTT	CASSYARGGNSNQPQHF
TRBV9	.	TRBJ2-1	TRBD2	TGTGCCAGCAGCGCCAGCGGGAGCTCCTACAATGAGCAGTTCTTC	CASSASGSSYNEQFF
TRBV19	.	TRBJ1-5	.	TGTGCCAGTATCGGCAGGAGTGGAGGCAATCAGCCCCAGCATTTT	CASIGRSGGNQPQHF
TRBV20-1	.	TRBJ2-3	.	TGCAGTGCTAGAGATATAGGAGATACGCAGTATTTT	CSARDIGDTQYF
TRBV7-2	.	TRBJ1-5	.	TGTGCCAGCAGCTTACCCGGAAAGCCCCAGCATTTT	CASSLPGKPQHF
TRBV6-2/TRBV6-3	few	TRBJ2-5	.	TGTGCCAGCAGCCCCCCAAACTACCTTGGGGAAGAGACCCAGTACTTC	CASSPPNYLGEETQYF
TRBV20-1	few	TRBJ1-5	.	TGCAGTGCTCTCGTGGGCAGGGAAAATCAGCCCCAGCATTTT	CSALVGRENQPQHF
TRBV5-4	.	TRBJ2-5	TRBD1	TGTGCCAGCAGCTCAGGGGGTCAAGAGACCCAGTACTTC	CASSSGGQETQYF
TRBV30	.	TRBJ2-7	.	TGTGCCGGAAGGGGTGTCTCCTACGAGCAGTACTTC	CAGRGVSYEQYF
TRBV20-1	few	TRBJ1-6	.	TGCAGTGCTAGAAACTCCTATAATTCACCCCTCCACTTT	CSARNSYNSPLHF
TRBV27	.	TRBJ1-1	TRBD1	TGTGCCAGCAGGTGGGACAGGGAGACTGAAGCTTTCTTT	CASRWDRETEAFF
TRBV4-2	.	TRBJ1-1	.	TGTGCCAGCAGCCAACCTACAGGTTTAGGAGCTTTCTTT	CASSQPTGLGAFF
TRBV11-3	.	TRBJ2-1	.	TGTGCCAGCAGCTTAGGGGAACCTCGTCAGTTCTTC	CASSLGEPRQFF
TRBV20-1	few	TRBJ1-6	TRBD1	TGCAGTGCTTCGAGGGACAGGGTCGAGTCACCCCTCCACTTT	CSASRDRVESPLHF
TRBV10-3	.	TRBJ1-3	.	TGTGCCATCAGTATACAGGGAGCCGGAAACACCATATATTTT	CAISIQGAGNTIYF
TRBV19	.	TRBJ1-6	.	TGTGCCAGTCGGGGGGGACAACTCTCCTATAATTCACCCCTCCACTTT	CASRGGQLSYNSPLHF
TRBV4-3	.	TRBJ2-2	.	TGCGCCAGCAGCCAAGATATACCCCGGGCCGGGGAGCTGTTTTTT	CASSQDIPRAGELFF
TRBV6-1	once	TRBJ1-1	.	TGTGCCAGCAGAACGACCGGGACTGAGAACACTGAAGCTTTCTTT	CASRTTGTENTEAFF
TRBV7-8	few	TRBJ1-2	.	TGTGCCAGCAGCGAGGGACGGAAGAACTATGGCTACACCTTC	CASSEGRKNYGYTF